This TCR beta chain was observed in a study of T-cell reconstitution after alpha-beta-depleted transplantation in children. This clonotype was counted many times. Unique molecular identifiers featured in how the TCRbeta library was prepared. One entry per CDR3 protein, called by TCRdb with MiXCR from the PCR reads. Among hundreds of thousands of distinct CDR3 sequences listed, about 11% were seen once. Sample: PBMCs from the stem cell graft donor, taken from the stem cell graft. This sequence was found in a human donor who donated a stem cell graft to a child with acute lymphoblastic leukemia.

The CDR3 nucleotides read TGCAGCGTTGCGACAGATTACAATCAGCCCCAGCATTTT. Its protein is CSVATDYNQPQHF. The chain is built from TRBV29-1 and TRBJ1-5; TRBD1 is a possible D gene (5 bases). V dropped 4 bases and J dropped 3 bases, with 10 bases sitting between them. Germline loops: CDR1 SQVTM, CDR2 ANQGSEA. CDR3 length: 13 amino acids.